This entry lists 27 T cell receptor beta chains sequenced from one sample in a study of prognosis after radiotherapy for stage I lung cancer. Researchers used two-round multiplex PCR to amplify TCR beta CDR3 starting from genomic DNA. The authors ran first-round PCR with primers specific to each TRBV and TRBJ gene. TCRdb itself ran the multiplex PCR reads through MiXCR, one entry per CDR3 protein. In the table there are some 60,000 distinct CDR3 sequences, approximately 26% of which are singletons. Sample: PBMCs, taken before or after stereotactic body radiation therapy (not recorded which). The receptors derive from a donor aged 50 or older with non-small cell lung cancer.

As concerns this clonotype: The germline gene is not matched at one end of the junction; a read error may be the cause. CDR3 DNA: TGTGCCAGCAGCTTCCCCGAGGGACAGAGAGGAGGCTACTCCTTC. Translated: CASSFPEGQRGGYSF. The chain couples TRBV11-2 to TRBJ1-2; 7 bases are shared with TRBD1. The CDR3 loop spans 15 amino acids. Per germline, CDR1 SGHAT and CDR2 FQNNGV.

A word on this clonotype: Given a much more abundant clone one base away, this may be a read error. This is likely a read error, given that the CDR3 carries no conserved phenylalanine or tryptophan at its end. CDR3 DNA: TGTGCCAGCTCACCGGAGCCCGGGGGCAACTACGAGCAGTACTTA. This codes for CASSPEPGGNYEQYL. This rearrangement joins TRBV18 to TRBJ2-7; possibly TRBD1 or TRBD2 for D (6 bases each). The germline gives CDR1 KGHSH, CDR2 LQKENI. This CDR3 has 15 residues. Trimming left V 3 bases short and J 3 bases short, with 15 bases between.

Worth noting for this clonotype: With a much larger clone just one base away, this may be a read error. J is TRBJ2-1 and V is TRBV20-1; 7 nucleotides agree with TRBD2. Germline V gene data show CDR1 as DFQATT and CDR2 as SNEGSKA (reference sequence). The CDR3 totals 12 residues. CDR3 protein: CSAKRGYNGQLF. CDR3 DNA: TGCAGTGCTAAGCGGGGATACAATGGGCAGCTCTTC.

The V gene is TRBV18, the J gene TRBJ2-6; 8 bases are shared with TRBD1. The CDR3 length is 20 residues. V shed 4 bases, J shed 0 bases, and the junction held 14 bases outside the gene matches. In germline, CDR1 is KGHSH, CDR2 LQKENI. Here the CDR3 DNA reads TGTGCCAGCTCACGAGGATTCATCGGACAGGGAGACTCTGGGGCCAACGTCCTGACTTTC. The encoded protein is CASSRGFIGQGDSGANVLTF.

This clonotype was seen many times. The chain links TRBV20-1 to TRBJ2-5; TRBD2 aligns across 7 bases. Germline CDR1 is DFQATT and CDR2 is SNEGSKA (reference sequence). CDR3 size: 14 residues. With V trimmed by 3 bases and J by 0 bases, 4 bases remained unmatched. This CDR3 reads CSASRGGNQETQYF. The DNA of the CDR3 is TGCAGTGCTAGTCGCGGGGGAAACCAAGAGACCCAGTACTTC.

There are many counts of this clonotype. This chain connects TRBV7-8 to TRBJ2-6; D is unresolved. Trimming left V 1 base short and J 5 bases short, with 0 bases between. Germline V gene lookup returns CDR1 SGHVS and CDR2 FQNEAQ. This CDR3 is 12 amino acids long. CDR3 sequence reads: CASSLGANVLTF. In DNA form, the CDR3 reads TGTGCCAGCAGCTTAGGGGCCAACGTCCTGACTTTC.

Here the CDR3 DNA reads TGCGCCAGCAGCTTGAGAAGCGGTGGCGCGTGCACTGAAGCTTTCTTT. Its translation: CASSLRSGGACTEAFF. The chain couples TRBV5-1 to TRBJ1-1; D is unresolved. Trimming stripped 1 base from V and 4 bases from J, with 17 bases between. The CDR3 sequence is 16 residues long. The germline V gene has CDR1 SGHRS and CDR2 YFSETQ.

This clonotype was found many times. The J gene is TRBJ1-5, the V gene TRBV6-1, with D maybe TRBD1 (6 bases). The CDR3 is made up of 16 amino acids. Trimming took off 5 bases at V and 1 base at J, with 15 bases between the two ends. Germline values: CDR1 MNHNS, CDR2 SASEGT. In DNA, the CDR3 is TGTGCCAGCAGTCGAACAGCAGGGGACAGCAATCAGCCCCAGCATTTT. Protein product: CASSRTAGDSNQPQHF.

The sample holds many counts of this clonotype. This rearrangement joins TRBV5-1 to TRBJ1-5; TRBD1 matches 10 bases. The trim removed 4 bases at V and 5 bases at J, leaving 9 bases unmatched. This CDR3 is 16 amino acids long. CDR1 and CDR2 (germline): SGHRS, YFSETQ. The CDR3 DNA is TGCGCCAGCAGCCCATCCCGACAGGGGGCGCATCAGCCCCAGCATTTT. The encoded protein is CASSPSRQGAHQPQHF.

At least ten counts were recorded for this clonotype. The CDR3 is CATSDGLAGGYSSYNEQFF. The DNA of the CDR3 is TGTGCCACCAGTGACGGACTAGCGGGGGGCTATAGCTCCTACAATGAGCAGTTCTTC. The gene calls are TRBV24-1 and TRBJ2-1; the match to TRBD2 covers 14 bases. Germline V gene data show CDR1 as KGHDR and CDR2 as SFDVKD. The V segment lost 4 bases and the J segment 0 bases; nucleotides outside the gene matches: 7. There are 19 residues in the CDR3.

This clonotype has just a few counts. This chain uses TRBV5-5 with TRBJ1-2; 7 nucleotides align to TRBD1. CDR1 and CDR2 from the germline V gene are SGHKS and YYEKEE (reference sequence). The CDR3 sequence is 17 residues long. The trim removed 1 base at V and 7 bases at J, leaving 16 bases unmatched. The CDR3 DNA follows: TGTGCCAGCAGCTTGAGGTTTATTAGAGAGGACAGGTCTGGCTACACCTTC. As protein: CASSLRFIREDRSGYTF.

This clonotype was picked up many times. The chain joins TRBV6-1 to TRBJ2-5, with 10 nucleotides matching TRBD2. Trimming took 5 bases from V and 4 from J; bases not matched to a gene: 10. The CDR3 consists of 16 residues. CDR1 is MNHNS and CDR2 is SASEGT in the germline V gene. The CDR3 nucleotides read TGTGCCAGCAGTCCTATAGCGGGGGGCGGAGGAGAGACCCAGTACTTC. This sequence encodes CASSPIAGGGGETQYF.

Ten or more counts support this clonotype. V is TRBV6-1 and J is TRBJ1-3; D is uncertain. V shed 8 bases and J shed 0 bases, with 8 bases lying between them. The germline V gene encodes CDR1 MNHNS and CDR2 SASEGT. The length of the CDR3 is 13 residues. CDR3 region: CASRTLSGNTIYF. In DNA form, the CDR3 reads TGTGCCAGCCGAACTCTCTCTGGAAACACCATATATTTT.

This clonotype was recorded many times. The chain combines TRBV3-1 with TRBJ2-5; 7 nucleotides match TRBD2. The trim removed 4 bases at V and 1 base at J, leaving 6 bases unmatched. In germline, CDR1 is LGHDT, CDR2 YNNKEL (reference sequence). The CDR3 has 15 amino acids. This chain's CDR3 is CASSPAWGGQETQYF. The CDR3 coding sequence is TGTGCCAGCAGCCCCGCGTGGGGGGGCCAAGAGACCCAGTACTTC.

Ten or more counts support this clonotype. J is TRBJ2-3 and V is TRBV9; 8 nucleotides align to TRBD1. Trimming removed 0 bases from V and 3 bases from J; junction bases left unmatched: 3. The CDR3 totals 15 residues. Per germline, CDR1 SGDLS and CDR2 YYNGEE. The CDR3 here is CASSVDQGATDTQYF. The CDR3 nucleotides read TGTGCCAGCAGCGTAGACCAGGGGGCGACAGATACGCAGTATTTT. The full variable domain, its missing parts supplied by reference TRBV9 and TRBJ2-3, is DSGVTQTPKHLITATGQRVTLRCSPRSGDLSVYWYQQSLDQGLQFLIQYYNGEERAKGNILERFSAQQFPDLHSELNLSSLELGDSALYFCASSVDQGATDTQYFGPGTRLTVL.

This clonotype was counted many times. The chain is built from TRBV20-1 and TRBJ2-7; the match to TRBD1 covers 7 bases. Germline CDR1 is DFQATT and CDR2 is SNEGSKA (reference sequence). Trimming cost V 5 bases and J 2 bases; bases outside gene matches: 6. This CDR3 contains 13 residues. CDR3 nucleotides: TGCAGTGCTGCCCTTCAGGGGGCCTACGAGCAGTACTTC. As protein: CSAALQGAYEQYF.

This clonotype was detected many times. The rearrangement uses TRBV4-1 and TRBJ2-7; TRBD2 matches 13 bases. The CDR3 has 16 residues. Per the germline V gene, CDR1 is MGHRA and CDR2 is YSYEKL. J lost 4 bases, V lost 2 bases, and 5 bases had no gene match. CDR3 loop: CASSQRTSGGEYEQYF. CDR3 coding DNA: TGCGCCAGCAGCCAAAGAACTAGCGGGGGGGAATACGAGCAGTACTTC.

The chain recombines TRBV9 with TRBJ2-7; weak D call: TRBD2 (6 bases). This CDR3 region has 15 residues. Trimming took off 1 base at V and 4 bases at J, with 15 bases between the two ends. Germline CDR1 and CDR2: SGDLS and YYNGEE. Here the CDR3 DNA reads TGTGCCAGCAGCGTACGCGGGGATTTAGCATACGAGCAGTACTTC. Its protein is CASSVRGDLAYEQYF.

This clonotype was recorded at least ten times. The rearrangement links TRBV29-1 to TRBJ2-1, with D perhaps matching TRBD1 (5 bases). The CDR3 runs 12 residues. Germline V gene lookup returns CDR1 SQVTM and CDR2 ANQGSEA. V lost 5 bases, J lost 1 base, and 6 bases lay in between. Here the CDR3 DNA reads TGCAGCGTTAGACAGTCCTACAATGAGCAGTTCTTC. It codes for CSVRQSYNEQFF.

This clonotype has a count of ten or more. CDR3: CASSVGGGESYEQYF. In DNA form, the CDR3 reads TGTGCCAGCAGCGTAGGAGGAGGGGAATCCTACGAGCAGTACTTC. The rearrangement uses TRBV9 and TRBJ2-7, with a weak D call TRBD2 (6 bases). The germline V gene encodes CDR1 SGDLS and CDR2 YYNGEE. The V and J ends lost 0 bases and 1 base respectively, with 11 bases between them. The CDR3 consists of 15 residues. Complete variable domain (other parts from reference TRBV9 and TRBJ2-7): DSGVTQTPKHLITATGQRVTLRCSPRSGDLSVYWYQQSLDQGLQFLIQYYNGEERAKGNILERFSAQQFPDLHSELNLSSLELGDSALYFCASSVGGGESYEQYFGPGTRLTVT.

In this sample, this clonotype turned up many times. The chain joins TRBV4-3 to TRBJ2-5; D is undetermined. The CDR3 has 12 residues. Germline CDR1 LGHNA, CDR2 YSLEER. V gave up 0 bases and J gave up 5 bases, with 4 bases separating them. This CDR3 reads CASSQDRETQYF. The CDR3 DNA is TGCGCCAGCAGCCAAGATCGGGAGACCCAGTACTTC.

This clonotype was counted at least ten times. The chain is built from TRBV12-3 or TRBV12-4 and TRBJ1-5; D gene unclear. V was cut by 6 bases and J by 6 bases, with 9 bases left in between. The CDR3 sequence is 12 residues long. The CDR3 region is CASSDSFQPQHF. The CDR3 DNA is TGTGCCAGCAGCGATTCATTTCAGCCCCAGCATTTT.

The CDR3 spells CARSRGREPETQYF. The DNA for the CDR3 is TGCGCCAGAAGCCGGGGGCGGGAACCAGAGACCCAGTACTTC. This chain links TRBV5-1 with TRBJ2-5; the D gene could be TRBD1 or TRBD2 (6 bases each). The CDR3 is 14 amino acids. Trimming stripped 8 bases from V and 4 bases from J, with 18 bases between. Germline values: CDR1 SGHRS, CDR2 YFSETQ.

This clonotype came up many times. The chain is built from TRBV20-1 and TRBJ2-2, with 10 nucleotides matching TRBD1. The trim removed 4 bases at V and 3 bases at J, leaving 2 bases unmatched. Germline V gene data show CDR1 as DFQATT and CDR2 as SNEGSKA (reference sequence). The CDR3 length is 14 residues. In nucleotides, the CDR3 is TGCAGTGCTACCGGGACAGGGGACACCGGGGAGCTGTTTTTT. Translation: CSATGTGDTGELFF.

This clonotype was seen repeatedly, ten times or more. The chain uses TRBV19 and TRBJ1-1, with 8 bases aligning to TRBD1. The CDR3 is made up of 14 amino acids. The V gene end was trimmed by 5 bases and the J gene end by 4 bases; junction bases not matched to a gene: 6. Germline loops: CDR1 LNHDA, CDR2 SQIVND (reference sequence). Here the CDR3 reads CASSASGGITEAFF. CDR3 coding DNA: TGTGCCAGTAGTGCTTCAGGGGGCATCACTGAAGCTTTCTTT.

In the case of this clonotype: This may stem from a read error, because a much larger clone lies one nucleotide away. V gene TRBV20-1 combines with J gene TRBJ2-5, with 15 positions matching TRBD2. With V trimmed by 2 bases and J by 5 bases, 9 bases remained unmatched. The CDR3 spans 17 residues. Germline V lookup: CDR1 DFQATT, CDR2 SNEGSKA (reference sequence). The CDR3 loop reads CSARPRGLAGGRETQYF. CDR3 coding DNA: TGCAGTGCTAGACCCCGCGGACTAGCGGGGGGGCGGGAGACCCAGTACTTC.

At least ten counts were recorded for this clonotype. The CDR3 region has the DNA TGCGCCAGCAGCTTGGTTGGGAAGGAGACCCAGTACTTC. Protein sequence: CASSLVGKETQYF. This chain uses TRBV5-1 with TRBJ2-5; D not resolved. Trimming removed 0 bases at V and 5 bases at J, with 8 bases between. There are 13 residues in the CDR3. CDR1 and CDR2 from the germline V gene are SGHRS and YFSETQ.